The T cell receptor (beta chain) under discussion was sequenced for a study of blood T cells in healthy people across ages. Study information: About one barcoded beta molecule per two T cells came from capture by template switching. The study, taken as a whole, reports: Compared with aged donors, long-lived donors showed fewer expanded clones, suggesting selection. Roughly linearly, TCR beta diversity per million T cells fell as age increased.

For the second PCR, which ran for about 6 to 11 cycles, a sample-barcoded 5' primer and a J-beta primer mix were used. Per sample, CDR3-containing paired-end reads numbered at least 2.5 million. TCRdb reprocessed the 5' RACE reads with MiXCR, giving one entry per CDR3 protein. The table shows fewer than 800,000 distinct CDR3 sequences, with less than 40% occurring only once. Details on this clonotype: Its specificity is not known.

The sequencing sample was made of blood. The TCR sequence derives from a woman over 75 in good health.

The CDR3 bases are TGCGCCAGCAGCTTCGCCTACAATGAGCAGTACTTC. It codes for CASSFAYNEQYF. This chain uses TRBV5-1 with TRBJ2-5; no clear D. Per germline, CDR1 SGHRS and CDR2 YFSETQ. CDR3 length equals 12 residues. Trimming removed 2 bases at V and 11 bases at J, with 13 bases between.